The 20 T cell receptor beta chains in this list originate from one sample, sequenced in a study of long-term antiretroviral therapy in people with HIV. Run at survey level, the immunoSEQ assay was version v3.0. Assay used: immunoSEQ multiplex PCR; TCRdb lists only in-frame clones, some missing. The repertoire has 35,000 to 45,000 clones, around 94% of them found once; the top ten carry 3% to 4.5%. Sequencing used unsorted PBMCs, obtained 4.1 years after starting antiretroviral therapy. The source of these receptors is a woman aged 45-65 years with HIV.

This chain connects TRBV6-6 to TRBJ2-7; 7 nucleotides line up with TRBD1. Germline CDR1 and CDR2: MNHNY and SVGAGI (reference sequence). J gave up 2 bases and V 1 base, and 5 bases lay outside the gene matches. CDR3 length: 15 residues. The chain's CDR3 is CASSYFRTGAYEQYF. The CDR3 region has the DNA TGTGCCAGCAGTTACTTTAGGACAGGAGCCTACGAGCAGTACTTC.

This rearrangement joins TRBV19 to TRBJ2-5; 11 nucleotides line up with TRBD1. Germline V gives CDR1 LNHDA, CDR2 SQIVND (reference sequence). The junction had 5 bases not matched to a gene; V was cut back by 3 bases and J by 5 bases. This CDR3 has 15 residues. In nucleotides, the CDR3 is TGTGCCAGTAGTATCGGGACAGGGGGTCACGAGACCCAGTACTTC. Translating gives CASSIGTGGHETQYF.

The CDR3: CAIRGENPAYEQYF. The CDR3 DNA reads as TGTGCCATCAGGGGGGAAAACCCCGCCTACGAGCAGTACTTC. The chain employs TRBV10-3 and TRBJ2-7, with D perhaps assigned TRBD1 or TRBD2 (5 bases each). This CDR3 spans 14 amino acids. Germline CDR1 ENHRY, CDR2 SYGVKD. The V end lost 6 bases, the J end lost 2 bases, and 14 bases lay between the germline ends.

The V and J genes are TRBV5-6 and TRBJ2-3; D not certain. The germline CDR1 and CDR2 sequences are SGHDT and YYEEEE. The V and J ends lost 1 base and 5 bases respectively, with 11 bases between them. This CDR3 is 14 amino acids long. The CDR3 DNA follows: TGTGCCAGCAGCTTGCTCCGTGGGGTAGATACGCAGTATTTT. It is translated as CASSLLRGVDTQYF.

V gene TRBV5-8 combines with J gene TRBJ2-7; 11 bases line up with TRBD2. The J segment lost 2 bases and the V segment lost 3 bases, leaving 7 bases of the junction unmatched. The CDR3 runs 16 residues. CDR1 and CDR2 from the germline V gene are SGHTS and YDEGEE. CDR3 loop: CASSSRKTSGAYEQYF. The CDR3 coding sequence is TGTGCCAGCAGCTCTCGAAAGACTAGCGGGGCCTACGAGCAGTACTTC.

The chain couples TRBV29-1 to TRBJ1-1, with D maybe TRBD1 (6 bases). V lost 3 bases and J 0 bases, leaving 14 bases between the germline ends. The CDR3 has 15 amino acids. CDR1 is SQVTM and CDR2 is ANQGSEA in the germline V gene. CDR3 DNA sequence: TGCAGCGTTGATGGACAGCGTACTATGAACACTGAAGCTTTCTTT. As protein: CSVDGQRTMNTEAFF.

The chain has TRBV7-9 and TRBJ1-1; TRBD1 might be the D (5 bases). The CDR3 is 14 amino acids. V lost 7 bases, J lost 4 bases, and 16 bases lay in between. Germline V gives CDR1 SEHNR, CDR2 FQNEAQ (reference sequence). The CDR3 loop reads CASKETGGSTEAFF. CDR3 nucleotide sequence: TGTGCCAGCAAAGAAACGGGGGGGTCCACTGAAGCTTTCTTT.

The genes are TRBV6-1 and TRBJ1-2; D is unclear. V was cut by 1 base and J by 7 bases, with 4 bases left in between. Germline CDR1 is MNHNS and CDR2 is SASEGT. The CDR3 consists of 11 residues. The CDR3 coding sequence is TGTGCCAGCAGTGAAGGGGTTGGCTACACCTTC. Protein: CASSEGVGYTF.

The genes are TRBV11-2 and TRBJ2-3, with TRBD2 matching 11 bases. V gave up 5 bases and J gave up 4 bases; unmatched junction bases: 11. Germline CDR1 and CDR2: SGHAT and FQNNGV. The CDR3 loop spans 17 amino acids. The CDR3 region has the DNA TGTGCCAGCAGCCTAGGGGCGACTAGCGGGGTATCAGATACGCAGTATTTT. Protein sequence: CASSLGATSGVSDTQYF.

This chain uses TRBV6-5 with TRBJ1-1, with D perhaps TRBD1 (6 bases). CDR1 and CDR2 from the germline V gene are MNHEY and SVGAGI. The V and J ends lost 2 bases and 5 bases respectively, with 12 bases between them. The CDR3 length is 14 residues. DNA for the CDR3: TGTGCCAGCAGTTACGGGGGGCCGGGGACTGAAGCTTTCTTT. As protein: CASSYGGPGTEAFF.

The chain couples TRBV6-4 to TRBJ2-4, with 7 bases matching TRBD1. The CDR3 loop spans 14 amino acids. Germline CDR1 MRHNA, CDR2 SNTAGT. V dropped 7 bases and J dropped 9; count of bases not matched to a gene: 12. The CDR3 nucleotides are TGTGCCAGCACCGAACTTACAGGGGCGGGCATTCAGTACTTC. This sequence encodes CASTELTGAGIQYF.

The rearrangement links TRBV21-1 to TRBJ2-7. TRBV21-1 is annotated as a pseudogene. The CDR3 length is 16 residues. DNA for the CDR3: TGTGCCAGCAGCAACCACCCGGGGGCGCGCCTAGTCGAGCAGTACTTC. Its protein is CASSNHPGARLVEQYF.

The CDR3 reads CASSSAKGRAGNTIYF. The CDR3 nucleotides read TGTGCCAGCAGCTCCGCTAAGGGGAGAGCTGGAAACACCATATATTTT. The chain joins TRBV7-9 to TRBJ1-3; a weak D match, TRBD1 (5 bases). Germline CDR1 and CDR2: SEHNR and FQNEAQ (reference sequence). This CDR3 comprises 16 residues. V shed 4 bases and J shed 2 bases, with 15 bases lying between them.

The chain employs TRBV14 and TRBJ2-2; 10 positions match TRBD2. Germline loops: CDR1 SGHDN, CDR2 FVKESK. The trim removed 5 bases at V and 1 base at J, leaving 1 base unmatched. CDR3 length: 15 residues. CDR3 nucleotides: TGTGCCAGCAGCGGGACTAGCGAGAACACCGGGGAGCTGTTTTTT. It codes for CASSGTSENTGELFF.

The rearrangement links TRBV19 to TRBJ2-2; no firm D call. This CDR3 contains 12 residues. Per germline, CDR1 LNHDA and CDR2 SQIVND (reference sequence). Trimming removed 6 bases from V and 6 bases from J, with 8 bases in between. CDR3 in DNA: TGTGCCAGTAGGGCGGAATCCGGGGAGCTGTTTTTT. Translating it yields CASRAESGELFF.

The chain joins TRBV6-5 to TRBJ2-4; no reliable D call. V was trimmed by 6 bases and J by 12 bases, leaving 12 bases between them. Germline lookup yields CDR1 MNHEY and CDR2 SVGAGI. The length of the CDR3 is 11 residues. The CDR3 here is CASRVGVYQYF. The CDR3 DNA reads TGTGCCAGCAGGGTTGGGGTCTATCAGTACTTC.

This clone was seen just once. The chain carries TRBV2 and TRBJ2-2; possible D gene TRBD2, 6 bases. There are 15 residues in the CDR3. V was cut by 3 bases and J by 3 bases, with 11 bases left in between. Germline CDR1 and CDR2: SNHLY and FYNNEI. CDR3 in amino acids: CASSEEGWYTGELFF. As DNA, the CDR3 is TGTGCCAGCAGTGAGGAGGGTTGGTACACCGGGGAGCTGTTTTTT.

This clone has just one count. This sequence joins TRBV7-2 and TRBJ2-7; tentative D call: TRBD2 (6 bases). Germline CDR1 is SGHTA and CDR2 is FQGNSA. The CDR3 is 14 residues long. V lost 1 base, J lost 4 bases, and 11 bases lay in between. CDR3 nucleotide sequence: TGTGCCAGCAGCTTAGAGGGCAGCGGGTACGAGCAGTACTTC. Protein sequence: CASSLEGSGYEQYF.

The J gene is TRBJ1-2, the V gene TRBV19; no definite D call. Looked up from germline, CDR1 is LNHDA and CDR2 is SQIVND (reference sequence). This CDR3 is 20 amino acids long. The V gene lost 0 bases and the J gene lost 4 bases, with 27 bases spanning the gap. The CDR3 DNA sequence: TGTGCCAGTAGTATAGATTTAGAGGTTGATCGCCCAAAGGACCTCTATGGCTACACCTTC. Amino acid sequence: CASSIDLEVDRPKDLYGYTF.

The rearrangement joins TRBV2 to TRBJ1-6, with D maybe TRBD1 (5 bases). V lost 5 bases to trimming and J lost 7 bases, with 21 bases between them. Germline assignment: CDR1 SNHLY and CDR2 FYNNEI. This CDR3 has 17 residues. The CDR3 DNA sequence: TGTGCCAGCAGTCCCAGAGGGATGCAGGGCGGGAATTCACCCCTCCACTTT. Its protein is CASSPRGMQGGNSPLHF.